This T cell receptor beta chain was captured by sequencing in a study of OX40 agonist ivuxolimab in advanced cancers. At the level of the study: Ivuxolimab, an antibody acting as an agonist of OX40 (CD134), was used to treat patients. Two patients with cutaneous melanoma and one with hepatocellular carcinoma, three in total, showed partial responses. General study points: Patients who responded partially at 0.1-3.0 mg/kg showed clonal expansion ranking among the lowest.

CDR3 length equals 20 residues. Germline CDR1 reads MNHEY; CDR2 reads SMNVEV (reference sequence). V dropped 5 bases and J dropped 1; count of bases not matched to a gene: 13. Profiling relied on immunoSEQ multiplex PCR, and the TCRdb table lists in-frame clones only, not all of them. The sample gives about 18,000 clones, more than 75% of which show up once; roughly a third is in the top ten. In regard to this clone: The antigen is unknown.

Sequencing was performed on CD4+ or CD8+ T cells sorted from blood, taken in a trial of the OX40 agonist ivuxolimab. This clonotype was sampled from an adult with an advanced solid tumor such as melanoma, head and neck, liver or kidney cancer. V usage is TRBV27 and J usage is TRBJ2-6, with TRBD1 matching over 11 bases. The chain's CDR3 is CASSPRTGGALGSGANVLTF. CDR3 nucleotide sequence: TGTGCCAGCAGTCCCCGGACAGGGGGCGCTTTGGGGTCTGGGGCCAACGTCCTGACTTTC.